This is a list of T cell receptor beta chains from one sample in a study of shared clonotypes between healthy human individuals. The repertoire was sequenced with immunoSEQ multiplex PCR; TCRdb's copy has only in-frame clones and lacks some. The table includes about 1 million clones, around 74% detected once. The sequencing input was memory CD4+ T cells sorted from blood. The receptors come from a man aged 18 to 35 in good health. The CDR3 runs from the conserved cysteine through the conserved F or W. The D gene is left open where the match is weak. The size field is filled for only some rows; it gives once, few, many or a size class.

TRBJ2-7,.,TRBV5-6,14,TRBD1,TGTGCCAGCAGCTTGGCAGGGGGCAACTACGAGCAGTACTTC,CASSLAGGNYEQYF
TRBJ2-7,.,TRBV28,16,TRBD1,TGTGCCAGCAGTTCCTCGGACAGGGGCCTTTTTAGGGAGCAGTACTTC,CASSSSDRGLFREQYF
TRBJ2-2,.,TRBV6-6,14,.,TGTGCCAGCAGACGACAGGAGAACACCGGGGAGCTGTTTTTT,CASRRQENTGELFF
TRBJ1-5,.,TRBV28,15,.,TGTGCCAGCAGTTTATTCAGGGTCGGTAATCAGCCCCAGCATTTT,CASSLFRVGNQPQHF
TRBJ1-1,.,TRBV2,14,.,TGTGCCAGCAGTTTACACGGGAGAGACACTGAAGCTTTCTTT,CASSLHGRDTEAFF
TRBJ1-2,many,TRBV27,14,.,TGTGCCAGCAGTTTATCGACCAAAGGTTATGGCTACACCTTC,CASSLSTKGYGYTF
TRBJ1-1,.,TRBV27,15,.,TGTGCCAGTCTTCGATCAGGGACGCCAAACACTGAAGCTTTCTTT,CASLRSGTPNTEAFF
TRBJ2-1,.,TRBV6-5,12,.,TGTGCCAGCAGTGACAATAACAATGAGCAGTTCTTC,CASSDNNNEQFF
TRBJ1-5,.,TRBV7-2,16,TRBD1,TGTGCCAGCAGCTTAGTCGGACAGGGGGCAAATCAGCCCCAGCATTTT,CASSLVGQGANQPQHF
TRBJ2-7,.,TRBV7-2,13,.,TGTGCCAGCAGCTTAGATCCCCCCTACGAGCAGTACTTC,CASSLDPPYEQYF
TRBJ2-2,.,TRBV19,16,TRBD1,TGTGCCAGTAGTATAGGAGGGACAGGGGTGATCGGGGAGCTGTTTTTT,CASSIGGTGVIGELFF
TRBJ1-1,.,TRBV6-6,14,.,TGTGCCAGCAGTCTCTCCGGGACGCCCCCGACATCTTTCTTT,CASSLSGTPPTSFF